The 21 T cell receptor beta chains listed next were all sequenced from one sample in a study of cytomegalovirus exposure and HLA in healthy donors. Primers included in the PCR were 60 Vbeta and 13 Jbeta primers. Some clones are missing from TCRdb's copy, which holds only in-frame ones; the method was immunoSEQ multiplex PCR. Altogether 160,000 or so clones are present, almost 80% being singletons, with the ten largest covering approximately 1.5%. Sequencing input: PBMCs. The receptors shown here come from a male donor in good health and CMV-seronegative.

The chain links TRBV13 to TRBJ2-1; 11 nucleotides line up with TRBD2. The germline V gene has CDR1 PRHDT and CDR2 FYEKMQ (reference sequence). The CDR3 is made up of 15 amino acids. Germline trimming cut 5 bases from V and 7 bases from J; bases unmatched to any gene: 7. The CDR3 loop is CASSAGLAEGNEQFF. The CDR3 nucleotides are TGTGCCAGCAGCGCGGGACTAGCGGAGGGGAATGAGCAGTTCTTC.

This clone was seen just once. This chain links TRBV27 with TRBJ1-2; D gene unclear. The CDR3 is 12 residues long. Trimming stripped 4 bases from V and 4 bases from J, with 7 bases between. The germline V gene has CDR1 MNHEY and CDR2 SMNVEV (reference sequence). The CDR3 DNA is TGTGCCAGCAGTTCCAGATTCTATGGCTACACCTTC. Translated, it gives CASSSRFYGYTF.

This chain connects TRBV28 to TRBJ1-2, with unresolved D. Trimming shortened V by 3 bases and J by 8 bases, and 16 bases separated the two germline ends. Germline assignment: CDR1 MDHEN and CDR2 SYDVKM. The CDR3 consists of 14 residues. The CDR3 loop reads CASSLGGDFMGYTF. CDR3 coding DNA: TGTGCCAGCAGTTTGGGCGGGGATTTCATGGGCTACACCTTC.

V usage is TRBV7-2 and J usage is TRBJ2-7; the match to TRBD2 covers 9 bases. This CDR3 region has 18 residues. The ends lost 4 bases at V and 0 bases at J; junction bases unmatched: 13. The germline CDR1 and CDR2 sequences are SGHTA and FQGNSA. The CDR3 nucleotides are TGTGCCAGCAGCTCCCAATCGGGGCTAGCGGGGAGCTCCTACGAGCAGTACTTC. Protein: CASSSQSGLAGSSYEQYF.

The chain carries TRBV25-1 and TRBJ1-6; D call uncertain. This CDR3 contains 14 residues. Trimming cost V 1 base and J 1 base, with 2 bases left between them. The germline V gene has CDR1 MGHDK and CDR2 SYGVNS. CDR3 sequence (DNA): TGTGCCAGCAGTGAATCATCCTATAATTCACCCCTCCACTTT. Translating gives CASSESSYNSPLHF.

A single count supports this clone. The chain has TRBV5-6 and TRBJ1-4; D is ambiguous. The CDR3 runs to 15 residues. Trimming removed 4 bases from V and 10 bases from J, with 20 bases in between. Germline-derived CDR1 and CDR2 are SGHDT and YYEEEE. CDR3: CASSPREFGVGKLFF. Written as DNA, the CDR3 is TGTGCCAGCAGCCCTCGGGAGTTCGGGGTTGGAAAACTGTTTTTT. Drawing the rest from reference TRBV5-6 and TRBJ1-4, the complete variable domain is DAGVTQSPTHLIKTRGQQVTLRCSPKSGHDTVSWYQQALGQGPQFIFQYYEEEERQRGNFPDRFSGHQFPNYSSELNVNALLLGDSALYLCASSPREFGVGKLFFGSGTQLSVL.

The CDR3, as DNA: TGTGCCAGCAGTTTCGGACAGGGCAGGGGCCTCAATGGCTACACCTTC. Translation gives CASSFGQGRGLNGYTF. V is TRBV5-4 and J is TRBJ1-2; 8 bases agree with TRBD1. This CDR3 comprises 16 residues. J lost 6 bases, V lost 5 bases, and 15 bases had no gene match. CDR1 and CDR2 (germline): SGHNT, YYREEE (reference sequence).

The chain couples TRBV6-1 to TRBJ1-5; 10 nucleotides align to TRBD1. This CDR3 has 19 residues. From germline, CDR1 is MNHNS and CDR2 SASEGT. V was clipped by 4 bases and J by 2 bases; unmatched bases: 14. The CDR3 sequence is CASSASGQGFEIGNQPQHF. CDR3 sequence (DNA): TGTGCCAGCAGTGCTTCGGGACAGGGGTTTGAGATAGGCAATCAGCCCCAGCATTTT.

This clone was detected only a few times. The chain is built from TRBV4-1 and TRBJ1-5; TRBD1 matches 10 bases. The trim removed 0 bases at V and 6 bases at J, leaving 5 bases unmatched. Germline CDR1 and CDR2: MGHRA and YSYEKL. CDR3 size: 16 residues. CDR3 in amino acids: CASSQERDRGSQPQHF. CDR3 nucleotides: TGCGCCAGCAGCCAAGAAAGGGACAGGGGAAGTCAGCCCCAGCATTTT.

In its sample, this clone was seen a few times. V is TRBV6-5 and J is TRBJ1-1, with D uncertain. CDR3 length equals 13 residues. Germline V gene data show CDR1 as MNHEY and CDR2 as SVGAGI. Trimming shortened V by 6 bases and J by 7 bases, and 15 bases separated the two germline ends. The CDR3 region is CASSLGAAVEAFF. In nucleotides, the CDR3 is TGTGCCAGCAGCCTCGGTGCAGCGGTTGAAGCTTTCTTT.

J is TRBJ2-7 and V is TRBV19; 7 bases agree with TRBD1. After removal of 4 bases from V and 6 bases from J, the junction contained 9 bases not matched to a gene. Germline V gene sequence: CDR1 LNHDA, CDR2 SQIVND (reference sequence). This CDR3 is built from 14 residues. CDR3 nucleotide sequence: TGTGCCAGTAGTACCGACAGGGAGTTTGGCGAGCAGTACTTC. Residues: CASSTDREFGEQYF.

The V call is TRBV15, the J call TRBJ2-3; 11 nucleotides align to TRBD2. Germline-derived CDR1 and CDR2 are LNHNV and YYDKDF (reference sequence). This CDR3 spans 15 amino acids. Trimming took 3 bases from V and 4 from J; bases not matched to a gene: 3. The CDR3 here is CATSSELAGADTQYF. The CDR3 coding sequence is TGTGCCACCAGCAGTGAACTAGCGGGGGCAGATACGCAGTATTTT.

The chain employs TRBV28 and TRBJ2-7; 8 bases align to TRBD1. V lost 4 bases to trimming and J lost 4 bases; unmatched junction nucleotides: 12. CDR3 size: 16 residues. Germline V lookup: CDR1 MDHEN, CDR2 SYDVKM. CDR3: CASSSTGQGSFYEQYF. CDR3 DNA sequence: TGTGCCAGCAGTTCAACTGGACAGGGTTCGTTTTACGAGCAGTACTTC.

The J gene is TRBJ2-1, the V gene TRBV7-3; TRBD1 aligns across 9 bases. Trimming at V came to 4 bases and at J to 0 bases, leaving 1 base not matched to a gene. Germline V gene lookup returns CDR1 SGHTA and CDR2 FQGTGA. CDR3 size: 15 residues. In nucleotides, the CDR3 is TGTGCCAGCAGCTCGGACAGGGGCTCCTACAATGAGCAGTTCTTC. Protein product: CASSSDRGSYNEQFF. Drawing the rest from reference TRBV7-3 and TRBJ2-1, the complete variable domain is GAGVSQTPSNKVTEKGKYVELRCDPISGHTALYWYRQSLGQGPEFLIYFQGTGAADDSGLPNDRFFAVRPEGSVSTLKIQRTERGDSAVYLCASSSDRGSYNEQFFGPGTRLTVL.

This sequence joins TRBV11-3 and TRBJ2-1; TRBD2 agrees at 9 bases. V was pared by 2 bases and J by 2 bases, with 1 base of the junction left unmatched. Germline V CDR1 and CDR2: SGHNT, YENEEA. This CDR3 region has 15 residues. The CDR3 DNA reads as TGTGCCAGCAGCTTATCTAGCGGGGCCTACAATGAGCAGTTCTTC. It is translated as CASSLSSGAYNEQFF.

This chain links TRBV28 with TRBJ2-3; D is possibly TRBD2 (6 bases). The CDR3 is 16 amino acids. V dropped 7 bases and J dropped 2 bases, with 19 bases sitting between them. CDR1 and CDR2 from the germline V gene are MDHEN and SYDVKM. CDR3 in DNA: TGTGCCAGCAAACGGCGGGGCAACACTCCCACAGATACGCAGTATTTT. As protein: CASKRRGNTPTDTQYF.

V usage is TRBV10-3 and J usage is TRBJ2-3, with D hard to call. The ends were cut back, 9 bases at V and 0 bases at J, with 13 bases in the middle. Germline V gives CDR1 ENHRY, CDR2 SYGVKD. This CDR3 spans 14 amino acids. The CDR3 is CAITDGSSTDTQYF. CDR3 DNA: TGTGCCATTACCGACGGGTCTAGCACAGATACGCAGTATTTT.

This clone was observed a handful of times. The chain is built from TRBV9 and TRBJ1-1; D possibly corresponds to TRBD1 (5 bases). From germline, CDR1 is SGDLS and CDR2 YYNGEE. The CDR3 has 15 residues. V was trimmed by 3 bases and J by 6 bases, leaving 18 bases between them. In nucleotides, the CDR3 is TGTGCCAGCAGCGCCCAGCTAACTACAGGCGCTGAAGCTTTCTTT. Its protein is CASSAQLTTGAEAFF.

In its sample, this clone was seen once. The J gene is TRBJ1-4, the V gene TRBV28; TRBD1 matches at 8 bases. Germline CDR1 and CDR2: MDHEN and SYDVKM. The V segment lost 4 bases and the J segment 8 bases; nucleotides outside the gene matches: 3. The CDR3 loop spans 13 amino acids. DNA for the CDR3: TGTGCCAGCAGTTCGGGACAGGCGGAAAAACTGTTTTTT. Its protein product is CASSSGQAEKLFF.

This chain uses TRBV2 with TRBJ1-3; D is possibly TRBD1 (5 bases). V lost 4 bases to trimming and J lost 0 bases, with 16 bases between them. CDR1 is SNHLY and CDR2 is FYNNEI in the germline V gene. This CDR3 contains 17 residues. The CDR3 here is CASSGTGELGSGNTIYF. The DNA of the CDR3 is TGTGCCAGCAGTGGTACGGGGGAACTAGGCTCTGGAAACACCATATATTTT.

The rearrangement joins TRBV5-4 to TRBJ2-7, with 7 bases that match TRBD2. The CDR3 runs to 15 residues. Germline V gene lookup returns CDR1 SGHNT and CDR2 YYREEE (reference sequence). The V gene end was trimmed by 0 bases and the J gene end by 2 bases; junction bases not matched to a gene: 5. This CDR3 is CASSLGGGPTYEQYF. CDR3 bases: TGTGCCAGCAGCTTGGGGGGGGGTCCGACCTACGAGCAGTACTTC. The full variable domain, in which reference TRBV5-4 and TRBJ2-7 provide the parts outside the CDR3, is ETGVTQSPTHLIKTRGQQVTLRCSSQSGHNTVSWYQQALGQGPQFIFQYYREEENGRGNFPPRFSGLQFPNYSSELNVNALELDDSALYLCASSLGGGPTYEQYFGPGTRLTVT.